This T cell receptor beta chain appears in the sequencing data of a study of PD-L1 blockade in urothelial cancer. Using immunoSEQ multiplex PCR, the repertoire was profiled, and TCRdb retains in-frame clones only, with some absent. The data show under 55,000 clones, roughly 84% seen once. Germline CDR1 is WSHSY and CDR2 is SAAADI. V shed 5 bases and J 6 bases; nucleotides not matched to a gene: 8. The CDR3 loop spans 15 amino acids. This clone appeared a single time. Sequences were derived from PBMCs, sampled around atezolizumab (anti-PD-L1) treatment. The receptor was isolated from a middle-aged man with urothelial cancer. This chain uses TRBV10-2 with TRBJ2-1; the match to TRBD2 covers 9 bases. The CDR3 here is CASSFSGSKGNEQFF. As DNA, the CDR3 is TGCGCCAGCAGTTTTAGCGGGAGTAAAGGCAATGAGCAGTTCTTC.